This T cell receptor beta chain was captured in a study of T cells in Graves' hyperthyroidism and ophthalmopathy. In this sample, this clonotype turned up many times. The CDR3 covers 15 residues. The trim removed 3 bases at V and 4 bases at J, leaving 4 bases unmatched. TCR beta CDR3 sequences were amplified from RNA transcripts. A first-round RT-PCR of the TCR CDR3 used the HTBI primer set. In TCRdb, the multiplex PCR reads were re-called with MiXCR into one record per CDR3 protein. The table includes roughly 400,000 distinct CDR3 sequences, 15% to 18% detected once. The V and J genes are TRBV12-3 or TRBV12-4 and TRBJ2-3; 10 bases are a match to TRBD1. Sequenced input: blood. This receptor was taken from a young woman with Graves' hyperthyroidism that later progressed to Graves' ophthalmopathy. The CDR3 loop is CASSFRDRGADTQYF. CDR3 DNA sequence: TGTGCCAGCAGTTTTCGGGACAGGGGTGCAGATACGCAGTATTTT.